One sample yielded the 28 T cell receptor beta chains listed below, sequenced in a study of blood T cells in healthy people across ages. Sample-barcoded 5' priming and a J-beta primer mix drove a second PCR of roughly 6 to 12 cycles. MiXCR was run by TCRdb on the 5' RACE reads, yielding one entry per CDR3 protein. The table records 540,000 or so distinct CDR3 sequences, 24% of them present only once. This sample was also put to use in a study of T cells of mothers and their children.

Sequencing was performed on blood. These receptors were taken from a boy aged 5-17 years in good health.

This clonotype was picked up a small number of times. An end of the junction does not agree with germline; a read error may underlie this. The chain is built from TRBV20-1 and TRBJ2-1; 7 bases agree with TRBD2. Looked up from germline, CDR1 is DFQATT and CDR2 is SNEGSKA (reference sequence). The CDR3 consists of 14 residues. The CDR3 loop reads CSAATRTSYTEQFF. Written as DNA, the CDR3 is TGCAGTGCTGCCACTCGGACTAGTTACACTGAGCAGTTCTTC.

This clonotype was detected a few times. The chain combines TRBV20-1 with TRBJ2-3, with 13 positions matching TRBD2. The CDR3 is 19 residues long. In germline, CDR1 is DFQATT, CDR2 SNEGSKA (reference sequence). V was pared by 1 base and J by 0 bases, with 10 bases of the junction left unmatched. The CDR3 protein is CSARVPNRLAGGSTDTQYF. In DNA form, the CDR3 reads TGCAGTGCTAGAGTCCCCAACAGACTAGCGGGGGGTAGCACAGATACGCAGTATTTT.

CDR3 region: CASMGDSYEQYF. DNA for the CDR3: TGCGCCAGCATGGGAGATTCCTACGAGCAGTACTTC. The chain uses TRBV5-1 and TRBJ2-7, with D possibly TRBD2 on 5 matching bases. The length of the CDR3 is 12 residues. V lost 6 bases, J lost 1 base, and 8 bases lay in between. The germline V gene has CDR1 SGHRS and CDR2 YFSETQ.

This clonotype was counted between two and nine times. The chain carries TRBV5-5 and TRBJ1-2, with TRBD1 matching over 7 bases. The germline CDR1 and CDR2 sequences are SGHKS and YYEKEE (reference sequence). The CDR3 is 16 amino acids. V lost 3 bases, J lost 3 bases, and 11 bases stayed unmatched. This CDR3 reads CASSSPGGGPHYGYTF. The CDR3 bases are TGTGCCAGCAGCTCGCCAGGGGGGGGCCCGCACTATGGCTACACCTTC.

V gene TRBV5-1 combines with J gene TRBJ2-7, with 9 bases identical to TRBD2. V lost 0 bases, J lost 3 bases, and 10 bases stayed unmatched. CDR1 SGHRS and CDR2 YFSETQ come from the germline V gene. The CDR3 length is 17 residues. CDR3 bases: TGCGCCAGCAGCTTGGGGAGTAGCGGGAGTCGCCTCTACGAGCAGTACTTC. It specifies CASSLGSSGSRLYEQYF.

The rearrangement uses TRBV13 and TRBJ2-5; 7 positions match TRBD1. CDR3 size: 14 residues. Germline values: CDR1 PRHDT, CDR2 FYEKMQ (reference sequence). The V gene end was trimmed by 0 bases and the J gene end by 5 bases; junction bases not matched to a gene: 3. CDR3 residues: CASSLGTGWETQYF. Here the CDR3 DNA reads TGTGCCAGCAGCTTAGGGACAGGGTGGGAGACCCAGTACTTC. The variable domain in full, with the rest retrieved from reference TRBV13 and TRBJ2-5, is AAGVIQSPRHLIKEKRETATLKCYPIPRHDTVYWYQQGPGQDPQFLISFYEKMQSDKGSIPDRFSAQQFSDYHSELNMSSLELGDSALYFCASSLGTGWETQYFGPGTRLLVL.

The J gene is TRBJ1-2, the V gene TRBV7-2, with D maybe TRBD1 (6 bases). Germline-derived CDR1 and CDR2 are SGHTA and FQGNSA. Trimming took 5 bases from V and 0 from J, leaving 13 bases between them. CDR3 size: 15 residues. This chain's CDR3 is CASSTQGEANYGYTF. CDR3 coding DNA: TGTGCCAGCAGCACACAGGGAGAGGCTAACTATGGCTACACCTTC.

The table lists this clonotype with a few counts. The rearrangement links TRBV2 to TRBJ2-2, with TRBD2 as a possible D gene (6 bases). Per germline, CDR1 SNHLY and CDR2 FYNNEI. The CDR3 sequence is 14 residues long. V lost 6 bases and J lost 6, with 14 bases in between. This CDR3 reads CASSYAGFPGELFF. Here the CDR3 DNA reads TGTGCCAGCAGCTACGCGGGGTTTCCCGGGGAGCTGTTTTTT. Full variable domain (remainder filled in from reference TRBV2 and TRBJ2-2): EPEVTQTPSHQVTQMGQEVILRCVPISNHLYFYWYRQILGQKVEFLVSFYNNEISEKSEIFDDQFSVERPDGSNFTLKIRSTKLEDSAMYFCASSYAGFPGELFFGEGSRLTVL.

The gene calls are TRBV7-6 and TRBJ2-5; 8 bases are shared with TRBD1. Germline V lookup: CDR1 SGHVS, CDR2 FNYEAQ. Unmatched junction bases numbered 12, after V lost 1 base and J lost 5 bases. The CDR3 covers 17 residues. The CDR3 loop reads CASSLVMGQAPGETQYF. The DNA of the CDR3 is TGTGCCAGCAGCTTAGTGATGGGACAGGCCCCAGGGGAGACCCAGTACTTC.

The chain employs TRBV27 and TRBJ2-5; 10 bases are shared with TRBD2. Germline loops: CDR1 MNHEY, CDR2 SMNVEV (reference sequence). The CDR3 is made up of 18 amino acids. V lost 5 bases to trimming and J lost 5 bases; unmatched junction nucleotides: 17. CDR3 residues: CASSPTGTSATARETQYF. DNA for the CDR3: TGTGCCAGCAGTCCAACCGGGACTAGCGCAACCGCCCGGGAGACCCAGTACTTC.

The V gene is TRBV25-1, the J gene TRBJ2-1; 14 bases are a match to TRBD2. In germline, CDR1 is MGHDK, CDR2 SYGVNS. V shed 2 bases and J 0 bases; nucleotides not matched to a gene: 9. This CDR3 is built from 20 residues. The CDR3 here is CASSEAGLAGGPLSYNEQFF. Here the CDR3 DNA reads TGTGCCAGCAGTGAAGCAGGACTAGCGGGAGGCCCCCTCTCCTACAATGAGCAGTTCTTC.

The chain couples TRBV3-1 to TRBJ2-7; 8 bases are a match to TRBD1. The V gene end was trimmed by 5 bases and the J gene end by 0 bases; junction bases not matched to a gene: 6. CDR3 length equals 15 residues. Germline loops: CDR1 LGHDT, CDR2 YNNKEL (reference sequence). CDR3 amino acids: CASSKRTGSSYEQYF. As DNA, the CDR3 is TGTGCCAGCAGCAAGCGGACAGGGAGCTCCTACGAGCAGTACTTC.

This rearrangement joins TRBV7-9 to TRBJ2-5; TRBD2 matches 9 bases. Per germline, CDR1 SEHNR and CDR2 FQNEAQ (reference sequence). J lost 1 base, V lost 1 base, and 4 bases had no gene match. The CDR3 totals 16 residues. Here the CDR3 DNA reads TGTGCCAGCAGCTTAGAAGTAGCGGGAGCCCAAGAGACCCAGTACTTC. It is translated as CASSLEVAGAQETQYF.

This clonotype showed up just a few times. The CDR3 DNA reads TGTGCCAGCAGGCTAACAGGGTCTGGGGCCAACGTCCTGACTTTC. Its protein is CASRLTGSGANVLTF. The chain employs TRBV12-3 or TRBV12-4 and TRBJ2-6; D possibly corresponds to TRBD1 (6 bases). CDR3 length: 15 residues. Trimming pared 6 bases from V and 1 base from J, leaving 10 bases between.

In DNA, the CDR3 is TGCAGCGTTGAAGATCTGAGCGGGAGGCCCAATGAGCAGTTCTTC. Its translation is CSVEDLSGRPNEQFF. V is TRBV29-1 and J is TRBJ2-1, with 9 bases that match TRBD2. Trimming cost V 0 bases and J 6 bases; bases outside gene matches: 6. This CDR3 has 15 amino acids. Per the germline V gene, CDR1 is SQVTM and CDR2 is ANQGSEA.

This clonotype appeared a few times. The genes are TRBV18 and TRBJ2-5; 9 positions match TRBD1. The DNA end favors TRBJ2-7, so the J call may be wrong. From germline, CDR1 is KGHSH and CDR2 LQKENI. This CDR3 is built from 15 residues. CDR3 coding DNA: TGTGCCAGCTCAGAATCCGGGACAGGGCCCTACGAGCAGTACTTC. Translating gives CASSESGTGPYEQYF.

This clonotype has just a few counts. The chain has TRBV21-1 and TRBJ1-1; TRBD1, the table's D call, was not compared with the DNA. TRBV21-1 is a pseudogene. The CDR3 loop spans 15 amino acids. As DNA, the CDR3 is TGTGCCAGCAGCCACGGACAGGGGGCCAACACTGAAGCTTTCTTT. Residues: CASSHGQGANTEAFF.

There are a few counts of this clonotype. CDR3 residues: CASSVGGVPRTDTQYF. Written as DNA, the CDR3 is TGTGCCAGCAGCGTAGGAGGGGTGCCCCGCACAGATACGCAGTATTTT. The chain is built from TRBV9 and TRBJ2-3; the D gene could be TRBD1 or TRBD2 (5 bases each). Per germline, CDR1 SGDLS and CDR2 YYNGEE. The CDR3 length is 16 residues. Trimming removed 0 bases at V and 1 base at J, with 12 bases between.

The chain recombines TRBV19 with TRBJ1-1; the match to TRBD1 covers 8 bases. Per the germline V gene, CDR1 is LNHDA and CDR2 is SQIVND (reference sequence). J lost 4 bases, V lost 5 bases, and 9 bases had no gene match. This CDR3 contains 15 residues. CDR3 coding DNA: TGTGCCAGTAGTGTGTGGGCAGGGGGCCCCACTGAAGCTTTCTTT. Translation: CASSVWAGGPTEAFF.

This clonotype came up once. One end of the junction is discordant with germline, which a read error may explain. The chain has TRBV6-5 and TRBJ2-7; TRBD1 agrees at 9 bases. The CDR3 contains 16 residues. In germline, CDR1 is MNHEY, CDR2 SVGAGI. The CDR3 nucleotides are TGTGCCAGCGGTTACTCCGGGACAGGGAAGCTCTACGAGCAGTACTTC. Protein product: CASGYSGTGKLYEQYF.

This chain uses TRBV7-2 with TRBJ2-1; TRBD2 aligns across 11 bases. Unmatched junction bases numbered 9, after V lost 5 bases and J lost 0 bases. There are 18 residues in the CDR3. Looked up from germline, CDR1 is SGHTA and CDR2 is FQGNSA. This chain's CDR3 is CASSRQTSGVSSYNEQFF. For the CDR3, the DNA is TGTGCCAGCAGCCGACAGACTAGCGGGGTGAGCTCCTACAATGAGCAGTTCTTC.

This clonotype has only a few counts. The gene calls are TRBV4-1 and TRBJ2-6; D call uncertain. The CDR3 consists of 17 residues. CDR1 is MGHRA and CDR2 is YSYEKL in the germline V gene. V was cut by 4 bases and J by 5 bases, with 18 bases left in between. CDR3: CASSRYKTENRANVLTF. CDR3 sequence (DNA): TGCGCCAGCAGCCGCTACAAAACCGAGAATAGGGCCAACGTCCTGACTTTC.

The chain combines TRBV6-5 with TRBJ2-5; TRBD1 matches at 7 bases. The J call may be wrong; the DNA end is better matched by TRBJ2-7. CDR3 size: 14 residues. CDR1 MNHEY and CDR2 SVGAGI come from the germline V gene. The chain's CDR3 is CASSFGQADYEQYF. The DNA of the CDR3 is TGTGCCAGCAGTTTCGGACAGGCTGACTACGAGCAGTACTTC.

In its sample, this clonotype was seen a few times. The chain uses TRBV13 and TRBJ2-3, with TRBD2 matching over 11 bases. V gave up 5 bases and J gave up 4 bases; unmatched junction bases: 8. The CDR3 has 16 amino acids. Looked up from germline, CDR1 is PRHDT and CDR2 is FYEKMQ (reference sequence). In DNA form, the CDR3 reads TGTGCCAGCAGCAACCTAGCGGGGGGTCTCTCAGATACGCAGTATTTT. Protein: CASSNLAGGLSDTQYF.

The V and J genes are TRBV6-5 and TRBJ1-1, with D perhaps matching TRBD1 (5 bases). The CDR3 runs to 15 residues. Trimming cost V 9 bases and J 0 bases, with 17 bases left between them. CDR1 is MNHEY, CDR2 SVGAGI, per germline. The CDR3 here is CASSVDRGMNTEAFF. The CDR3 DNA reads TGTGCCAGTAGCGTTGATAGGGGTATGAACACTGAAGCTTTCTTT.

This clonotype has more than one count but fewer than ten. The chain couples TRBV14 to TRBJ2-3, with 8 bases identical to TRBD2. The V and J ends lost 0 bases and 2 bases, in that order; junction bases with no gene match: 4. Germline V gives CDR1 SGHDN, CDR2 FVKESK. This CDR3 is 16 amino acids long. CDR3: CASSQERGRYTDTQYF. The CDR3 DNA follows: TGTGCCAGCAGCCAAGAGCGCGGGAGGTACACAGATACGCAGTATTTT.

There are a few counts of this clonotype. V gene TRBV11-1 combines with J gene TRBJ2-1; 7 nucleotides line up with TRBD2. The CDR3 totals 15 residues. V lost 5 bases, J lost 7 bases, and 11 bases stayed unmatched. Germline assignment: CDR1 SGHAT and CDR2 FQDESV (reference sequence). CDR3 amino acids: CASSPRGYLWNEQFF. CDR3 DNA sequence: TGTGCCAGCAGCCCGCGGGGGTACCTTTGGAATGAGCAGTTCTTC.

Written as DNA, the CDR3 is TGCGCCAGCAGCTTGGCGGTACTAGCGGGGACAGATACGCAGTATTTT. Its protein is CASSLAVLAGTDTQYF. The rearrangement uses TRBV5-1 and TRBJ2-3; TRBD2 matches at 10 bases. There are 16 residues in the CDR3. V trimming: 0 bases; J trimming: 3 bases; junction bases outside the gene matches: 4. From germline, CDR1 is SGHRS and CDR2 YFSETQ.